Shown below are 27 T cell receptor beta chains from a single sample sequenced in a study of post-analysis software for immune sequencing data (dated by TCRdb to between 2014 and 2017). Summary of the overall study and its limitations: Significantly higher frequencies in patients than in controls were found for roughly five TRBV segments, including TRBV5-6, TRBV5-1 and TRBV20-1.

No antigen is known for these receptors. The library was produced with PCR. The sequencer listed for this sample is Illumina HiSeq 2500. Unique molecular identifiers were incorporated into TCR beta cDNA libraries to reduce PCR and sequencing biases. In-frame beta chains were kept once TCRdb had trimmed the public reads at Q25 with fastp and called clones with MiXCR. Rows with one shared CDR3 protein collapse into an entry with the most common genes and DNA. The sample has roughly 570,000 distinct CDR3 sequences on record, around 36% of them singletons. The leading ten clones occupy under 7% of the sample. Sequenced: blood. The receptors derive from a girl aged 2 to 17 with multiple sclerosis.

This clonotype was seen a handful of times. This chain connects TRBV20-1 to TRBJ2-3, with TRBD1 matching over 8 bases. Germline V lookup: CDR1 DFQATT, CDR2 SNEGSKA (reference sequence). Trimming at V came to 3 bases and at J to 3 bases, leaving 8 bases not matched to a gene. The CDR3 extends over 15 amino acids. CDR3 protein: CSASSDRGFTDTQYF. The CDR3 DNA reads TGCAGTGCTAGTAGCGACAGGGGATTTACAGATACGCAGTATTTT.

V usage is TRBV20-1 and J usage is TRBJ2-3, with a tentative D call TRBD1 (6 bases). Per the germline V gene, CDR1 is DFQATT and CDR2 is SNEGSKA (reference sequence). Trimming took off 6 bases at V and 2 bases at J, with 15 bases between the two ends. This CDR3 comprises 14 residues. CDR3 sequence (DNA): TGCAGTGCAGCGGACAGTCTATACACAGATACGCAGTATTTT. It specifies CSAADSLYTDTQYF.

In this sample, this clonotype turned up a few times. The V and J genes are TRBV4-1 and TRBJ1-4; 7 bases fit TRBD1. CDR3 size: 15 residues. CDR1 MGHRA and CDR2 YSYEKL come from the germline V gene. V dropped 5 bases and J dropped 0; count of bases not matched to a gene: 3. CDR3 in amino acids: CASSLGQTTNEKLFF. CDR3 coding DNA: TGCGCCAGCAGCTTGGGACAGACAACTAATGAAAAACTGTTTTTT.

The chain has TRBV3-1 and TRBJ2-3; D is unresolved. V was trimmed by 4 bases and J by 2 bases, leaving 4 bases between them. CDR1 and CDR2 (germline): LGHDT, YNNKEL (reference sequence). The CDR3 covers 12 residues. CDR3 loop: CASSRTTDTQYF. The DNA for the CDR3 is TGTGCCAGCAGCCGCACCACAGATACGCAGTATTTT.

V is TRBV5-4 and J is TRBJ1-2, with a weak D call TRBD1 (6 bases). The CDR3 has 15 amino acids. CDR1 is SGHNT and CDR2 is YYREEE in the germline V gene (reference sequence). V was trimmed by 4 bases and J by 8 bases, leaving 21 bases between them. The chain's CDR3 is CASSPPGHSPLGYTF. CDR3 in DNA: TGTGCCAGCAGCCCCCCGGGACACTCGCCGTTGGGCTACACCTTC. The entire variable domain, with the rest obtained from reference TRBV5-4 and TRBJ1-2, is as follows: ETGVTQSPTHLIKTRGQQVTLRCSSQSGHNTVSWYQQALGQGPQFIFQYYREEENGRGNFPPRFSGLQFPNYSSELNVNALELDDSALYLCASSPPGHSPLGYTFGSGTRLTVV.

V gene TRBV29-1 combines with J gene TRBJ1-1; 7 positions agree with TRBD1. This CDR3 is built from 14 residues. Per the germline V gene, CDR1 is SQVTM and CDR2 is ANQGSEA. The trim removed 3 bases at V and 5 bases at J, leaving 9 bases unmatched. CDR3 in amino acids: CSVDWDSPRTEAFF. The CDR3 DNA follows: TGCAGCGTTGATTGGGACAGCCCCCGGACTGAAGCTTTCTTT.

This clonotype was observed a few times. This sequence joins TRBV7-8 and TRBJ1-6, with 8 bases lining up with TRBD1. Germline V gene lookup returns CDR1 SGHVS and CDR2 FQNEAQ. J was trimmed by 9 bases and V by 2 bases; bases with no gene match: 9. This CDR3 is built from 16 residues. CDR3 DNA sequence: TGTGCCAGCAGCTTACTAGGCGGACAGGGAAGTTCACCCCTCCACTTT. This sequence encodes CASSLLGGQGSSPLHF. Using reference TRBV7-8 and TRBJ1-6 for the parts outside the CDR3, the full variable domain is GAGVSQSPRYKVAKRGQDVALRCDPISGHVSLFWYQQALGQGPEFLTYFQNEAQLDKSGLPSDRFFAERPEGSVSTLKIQRTQQEDSAVYLCASSLLGGQGSSPLHFGNGTRLTVT.

This clonotype was recorded once. This chain connects TRBV7-9 to TRBJ2-7; tentative D call: TRBD2 (6 bases). There are 16 residues in the CDR3. Trimming took 5 bases from V and 0 from J, leaving 17 bases between them. Germline loops: CDR1 SEHNR, CDR2 FQNEAQ (reference sequence). The CDR3 spells CASSLTGTSISYEQYF. The DNA of the CDR3 is TGTGCCAGCAGCCTTACCGGGACTTCTATCTCCTACGAGCAGTACTTC.

This clonotype was seen ten or more times. V usage is TRBV29-1 and J usage is TRBJ1-6; 7 bases are a match to TRBD1. This CDR3 is 13 amino acids long. Looked up from germline, CDR1 is SQVTM and CDR2 is ANQGSEA. J gave up 4 bases and V 7 bases, and 4 bases lay outside the gene matches. Here the CDR3 reads CSARDSYNSPLHF. The CDR3 DNA reads TGCAGCGCCCGGGACAGTTATAATTCACCCCTCCACTTT.

The CDR3 is CASSLGTGGPDTQYF. CDR3 in DNA: TGTGCCAGCAGCTTAGGGACAGGAGGCCCAGATACGCAGTATTTT. The gene calls are TRBV7-3 and TRBJ2-3; 8 bases align to TRBD1. Trimming cost V 2 bases and J 4 bases; bases outside gene matches: 5. CDR1 SGHTA and CDR2 FQGTGA come from the germline V gene. This CDR3 has 15 amino acids.

This clonotype was observed a few times. This chain connects TRBV29-1 to TRBJ1-6; perhaps TRBD1 as D (5 bases). Germline loops: CDR1 SQVTM, CDR2 ANQGSEA. V was pared by 6 bases and J by 6 bases, with 15 bases between. This CDR3 contains 14 residues. Here the CDR3 DNA reads TGCAGCGTCGGGGACGGACGGGGTAATTCACCCCTCCACTTT. Translating gives CSVGDGRGNSPLHF. The full variable domain, rest sourced from reference TRBV29-1 and TRBJ1-6, is SAVISQKPSRDICQRGTSLTIQCQVDSQVTMMFWYRQQPGQSLTLIATANQGSEATYESGFVIDKFPISRPNLTFSTLTVSNMSPEDSSIYLCSVGDGRGNSPLHFGNGTRLTVT.

The chain is built from TRBV9 and TRBJ2-4; D remains ambiguous. Per the germline V gene, CDR1 is SGDLS and CDR2 is YYNGEE. The germline V and J ends were trimmed by 4 bases and 6 bases, with 14 bases remaining between them. This CDR3 comprises 14 residues. The CDR3 spells CASSSLRKGNIQYF. The CDR3 nucleotides read TGTGCCAGCAGCTCCCTGAGGAAGGGAAACATTCAGTACTTC.

This clonotype was recorded once. The chain joins TRBV18 to TRBJ2-5; D ambiguous. This CDR3 is 13 amino acids long. V lost 3 bases and J lost 10, with 15 bases in between. From germline, CDR1 is KGHSH and CDR2 LQKENI. CDR3 in DNA: TGTGCCAGCTCACCGTCTCCCCTCAGGTTCCAGTACTTC. It is translated as CASSPSPLRFQYF.

The chain employs TRBV5-1 and TRBJ2-3; 9 nucleotides align to TRBD2. In germline, CDR1 is SGHRS, CDR2 YFSETQ. Trimming at V came to 4 bases and at J to 3 bases, leaving 9 bases not matched to a gene. The CDR3 contains 16 residues. CDR3 sequence reads: CASSTLRGGLTDTQYF. CDR3 nucleotides: TGCGCCAGCAGCACCCTGCGGGGGGGCTTAACAGATACGCAGTATTTT.

This clonotype has more than one count but fewer than ten. This chain connects TRBV27 to TRBJ1-2; a possible D gene is TRBD1 (6 bases). V lost 4 bases, J lost 4 bases, and 22 bases lay in between. CDR1 and CDR2 from the germline V gene are MNHEY and SMNVEV (reference sequence). The CDR3 is made up of 17 amino acids. CDR3 loop: CASSSSLGMGGGYGYTF. DNA of the CDR3: TGTGCCAGCAGTTCCTCCTTAGGAATGGGGGGCGGCTATGGCTACACCTTC.

This clonotype was counted at least ten times. The V call is TRBV5-1, the J call TRBJ2-5, with 8 nucleotides matching TRBD1. The CDR3 runs 18 residues. The germline V gene encodes CDR1 SGHRS and CDR2 YFSETQ. V gave up 3 bases and J gave up 1 base; unmatched junction bases: 14. The CDR3: CASSYGQGRSKLQETQYF. CDR3 sequence (DNA): TGCGCCAGCAGCTACGGACAGGGAAGGTCAAAGCTCCAAGAGACCCAGTACTTC.

The chain carries TRBV9 and TRBJ2-3, with a tentative D call TRBD1 (5 bases). The CDR3 spans 15 residues. Germline V CDR1 and CDR2: SGDLS, YYNGEE. The germline V and J ends were trimmed by 0 bases and 4 bases, with 12 bases remaining between them. The CDR3 spells CASSVDRGPPDTQYF. The CDR3 nucleotides read TGTGCCAGCAGCGTAGATAGGGGCCCCCCAGATACGCAGTATTTT.

This clonotype was picked up a small number of times. The rearrangement uses TRBV20-1 and TRBJ2-7; D not resolved. CDR1 is DFQATT, CDR2 SNEGSKA, per germline (reference sequence). This CDR3 contains 12 residues. Trimming removed 1 base at V and 3 bases at J, with 7 bases between. DNA of the CDR3: TGCAGTGCTAGAGGCGAGATCTACGAGCAGTACTTC. Protein sequence: CSARGEIYEQYF.

The chain combines TRBV3-1 with TRBJ2-5; D is uncertain. The CDR3 is 14 amino acids. Germline V CDR1 and CDR2: LGHDT, YNNKEL (reference sequence). V was shortened by 0 bases and J by 4 bases, with 9 bases between the two germline ends. The CDR3 DNA sequence: TGTGCCAGCAGCCAAGATCCTAGTGGAGAGACCCAGTACTTC. Amino acids: CASSQDPSGETQYF.

This chain joins TRBV5-1 and TRBJ2-3; 10 bases line up with TRBD1. Germline V gives CDR1 SGHRS, CDR2 YFSETQ. V shed 4 bases and J 3 bases; nucleotides not matched to a gene: 14. The CDR3 is made up of 18 amino acids. The CDR3: CASSDDRGLRRGTDTQYF. The CDR3 DNA is TGCGCCAGCAGCGACGACAGGGGGCTCCGCCGAGGGACAGATACGCAGTATTTT.

This clonotype has a count of ten or more. V gene TRBV15 combines with J gene TRBJ2-1, with no clear D. The CDR3 is 14 residues long. CDR1 is LNHNV, CDR2 YYDKDF, per germline (reference sequence). V was cut by 5 bases and J by 6 bases, with 14 bases left in between. For the CDR3, the DNA is TGTGCCACCAGCCCCCTCGAGGAGCCCAATGAGCAGTTCTTC. Protein sequence: CATSPLEEPNEQFF.

This clonotype turned up a few times. This rearrangement joins TRBV3-1 to TRBJ1-1; D is uncertain. The CDR3 is 14 amino acids. Trimming cost V 6 bases and J 2 bases, with 13 bases left between them. The germline gives CDR1 LGHDT, CDR2 YNNKEL (reference sequence). CDR3 coding DNA: TGTGCCAGCAGATCCAGCACGTCCAACACTGAAGCTTTCTTT. Its protein product is CASRSSTSNTEAFF.

The rearrangement joins TRBV6-1 to TRBJ1-5; maybe TRBD1 (6 bases). Germline CDR1 reads MNHNS; CDR2 reads SASEGT. V lost 4 bases and J lost 3, with 10 bases in between. The CDR3 is 14 residues long. CDR3 protein: CASSGGTNNQPQHF. CDR3 nucleotides: TGTGCCAGCAGTGGGGGGACAAACAATCAGCCCCAGCATTTT.

The rearrangement joins TRBV4-1 to TRBJ2-5; D may be TRBD1 or TRBD2 (5 bases each). The J call could be wrong; TRBJ2-7 is a better fit for the DNA end. CDR1 and CDR2 from the germline V gene are MGHRA and YSYEKL. The CDR3 spans 15 residues. CDR3 nucleotides: TGCGCCAGCAGTCACCGGGACGAAGACTCCTACGAGCAGTACTTC. This gives the protein CASSHRDEDSYEQYF.

The chain is built from TRBV14 and TRBJ2-4; D is ambiguous. Trimming took 3 bases from V and 11 from J, leaving 11 bases between them. The CDR3 has 12 amino acids. Germline loops: CDR1 SGHDN, CDR2 FVKESK. The CDR3, as DNA: TGTGCCAGCAGCCAGGTCGGGTGGTTTCAGTACTTC. Translating it yields CASSQVGWFQYF.

This chain links TRBV28 with TRBJ1-2, with D hard to call. CDR1 MDHEN and CDR2 SYDVKM come from the germline V gene. There are 15 residues in the CDR3. V was pared by 4 bases and J by 4 bases, with 16 bases between. For the CDR3, the DNA is TGTGCCAGCAGTTCCCTGAGGAGATTCCTCTATGGCTACACCTTC. Its translation is CASSSLRRFLYGYTF.

The V and J genes are TRBV7-9 and TRBJ1-2; 7 bases are a match to TRBD1. Germline CDR1 SEHNR, CDR2 FQNEAQ (reference sequence). Germline trimming cut 9 bases from V and 4 bases from J; bases unmatched to any gene: 11. The CDR3 loop spans 14 amino acids. CDR3 DNA sequence: TGTGCCAGTACAGACAGGGTCCTAACCTATGGCTACACCTTC. Its protein product is CASTDRVLTYGYTF.